These 10 T cell receptor beta chains were all obtained from the same sample, sequenced in a study of Graves' ophthalmopathy and Graves' hyperthyroidism. The study amplified TCR beta CDR3 regions using RNA transcripts. HTBI-primed first-round RT-PCR preceded second-round multiplex PCR. TCRdb recomputed calls from the multiplex PCR reads with MiXCR, one row per CDR3 protein. This table holds hundreds of thousands of distinct CDR3 sequences, over 20% found once. The material sequenced was peripheral blood. These receptors were taken from a woman aged 18-30 years with stable Graves' hyperthyroidism.

This clonotype has a count of ten or more. The chain recombines TRBV20-1 with TRBJ2-7; TRBD1 might be the D (5 bases). Germline V CDR1 and CDR2: DFQATT, SNEGSKA (reference sequence). Deletions cut 4 bases from V and 3 bases from J, with 13 bases between. This CDR3 region has 13 residues. The DNA of the CDR3 is TGCAGTGCTAATTTGCCAGGGAACTACGAGCAGTACTTC. As protein: CSANLPGNYEQYF.

Ten or more counts support this clonotype. This chain uses TRBV20-1 with TRBJ2-7, with D possibly being TRBD2 (6 bases). The V end was cut by 5 bases, the J end by 0 bases, with 11 bases between. The germline V gene encodes CDR1 DFQATT and CDR2 SNEGSKA (reference sequence). The CDR3 covers 13 residues. The CDR3 sequence: CSAYRTTSYEQYF. The CDR3 DNA reads TGCAGTGCTTATAGGACTACCTCCTACGAGCAGTACTTC.

This clonotype was recorded many times. The rearrangement joins TRBV19 to TRBJ1-6; 7 bases line up with TRBD1. V dropped 6 bases and J dropped 8; count of bases not matched to a gene: 10. Germline CDR1 and CDR2: LNHDA and SQIVND (reference sequence). The CDR3 has 15 amino acids. CDR3 sequence (DNA): TGTGCCAGTAGACCAATGACAGGGACGGATTCACCCCTCCACTTT. Translation: CASRPMTGTDSPLHF.

The chain employs TRBV5-1 and TRBJ1-2; possible D gene TRBD1, 5 bases. CDR3 length: 12 amino acids. Germline CDR1 reads SGHRS; CDR2 reads YFSETQ. V was shortened by 0 bases and J by 8 bases, with 8 bases between the two germline ends. CDR3 region: CASSLEEGGYTF. CDR3 in DNA: TGCGCCAGCAGCTTGGAGGAGGGGGGCTACACCTTC. The variable domain in full, completed from reference TRBV5-1 and TRBJ1-2, reads KAGVTQTPRYLIKTRGQQVTLSCSPISGHRSVSWYQQTPGQGLQFLFEYFSETQRNKGNFPGRFSGRQFSNSRSEMNVSTLELGDSALYLCASSLEEGGYTFGSGTRLTVV.

The chain recombines TRBV9 with TRBJ2-7; maybe TRBD2 (6 bases). This CDR3 is 13 amino acids long. The germline CDR1 and CDR2 sequences are SGDLS and YYNGEE. V was trimmed by 3 bases and J by 6 bases, leaving 13 bases between them. CDR3 residues: CASSARTGVEQYF. DNA for the CDR3: TGTGCCAGCAGCGCGAGGACGGGGGTCGAGCAGTACTTC.

This clonotype showed up many times. The chain combines TRBV12-3 or TRBV12-4 with TRBJ1-6, with 8 bases matching TRBD1. V dropped 6 bases and J dropped 10; count of bases not matched to a gene: 11. The CDR3 has 15 amino acids. CDR3 residues: CASRTGTGPRSPLHF. DNA of the CDR3: TGTGCCAGCAGGACCGGGACAGGTCCTCGGTCACCCCTCCACTTT.

This clonotype was counted ten times or more. The rearrangement uses TRBV6-1 and TRBJ2-7; perhaps TRBD2 as D (6 bases). Germline loops: CDR1 MNHNS, CDR2 SASEGT. V was trimmed by 4 bases and J by 3 bases, leaving 13 bases between them. The CDR3 spans 14 residues. Here the CDR3 reads CASSGGISLYEQYF. The CDR3 DNA sequence: TGTGCCAGCAGTGGCGGGATCTCGCTCTACGAGCAGTACTTC.

This clonotype appeared many times. The CDR3 nucleotides are TGTGCCACCAGTGGTTTACTAGCGATACGTCAAGAGACCCAGTACTTC. Translated: CATSGLLAIRQETQYF. The gene calls are TRBV24-1 and TRBJ2-5, with 7 bases fitting TRBD2. V lost 5 bases, J lost 2 bases, and 10 bases stayed unmatched. This CDR3 has 16 residues. Germline CDR1 and CDR2: KGHDR and SFDVKD.

There are many counts of this clonotype. The chain couples TRBV11-2 to TRBJ1-2; tentatively, D is TRBD1 (5 bases). The V gene's germline CDR1 is SGHAT and CDR2 FQNNGV. The CDR3 runs to 14 residues. Trimming removed 1 base at V and 3 bases at J, with 9 bases between. DNA for the CDR3: TGTGCCAGCAGCTTAGGCAGGGCCGACTATGGCTACACCTTC. Translating it yields CASSLGRADYGYTF.

For the CDR3, the DNA is TGTGCCAGCAGTTACTCTGGACACCGAGGGCGAGAGACCCAGTACTTC. This sequence encodes CASSYSGHRGRETQYF. The chain employs TRBV6-5 and TRBJ2-5; D possibly matches TRBD1 or TRBD2 (5 bases each). Looked up from germline, CDR1 is MNHEY and CDR2 is SVGAGI. V lost 0 bases and J lost 4, with 15 bases in between. There are 16 residues in the CDR3.